This entry concerns a single T cell receptor beta chain. Its antigen is unidentified. TCR alpha and TCR beta cDNA libraries with sample barcodes and UMIs came from 5'RACE using constant-segment primers. TCRdb re-called the 5' RACE reads through MiXCR, storing one row per CDR3 protein. The sample lists a few hundred thousand distinct CDR3 sequences; around 21% were seen once. Trimming removed 6 bases from V and 4 bases from J; junction bases left unmatched: 10. The CDR3 covers 15 residues. These data originate in a study of T-cell memory formation after mild COVID-19. Study-wide results and caveats: Clones that contracted clustered mainly in CM and EM if CD4+ and in EMRA if CD8+.

The clonotype originates from an adult woman who had mild COVID-19 (a few samples of this study predate the infection). Cell type and time point are not known. Sequencing was performed on PBMCs or a T cell subset sorted from them (not recorded which). The chain has TRBV12-3 or TRBV12-4 and TRBJ2-5; 8 bases are shared with TRBD1. CDR3 sequence reads: CASSRGQGPVETQYF. For the CDR3, the DNA is TGTGCCAGCAGCCGAGGACAGGGTCCCGTAGAGACCCAGTACTTC.